This T cell receptor beta chain was sequenced for a study of T cells in Graves' hyperthyroidism and ophthalmopathy. Notes on the study in general: Ophthalmopathy and stable hyperthyroidism were separated by a 13 V-J model.

Amplification targeted TCR beta CDR3 regions from RNA transcripts. HTBI primers drove first-round RT-PCR of the TCR CDR3. TCRdb reprocessed the multiplex PCR reads via MiXCR and lists one record per CDR3 protein. The sample carries about 580,000 distinct CDR3 sequences, about 14% recorded once. This clonotype was counted ten times or more. Its antigen is not known. J was trimmed by 1 base and V by 4 bases; bases with no gene match: 4. The CDR3 loop spans 14 amino acids. Germline V gene data show CDR1 as SGHRS and CDR2 as YFSETQ. Thyroid ultrasound, orbital computed tomography, clinical symptoms, and serum thyroxine and TRAb underpinned diagnoses.

This TCR was sampled from a woman aged 25 to 39 with Graves' hyperthyroidism that later progressed to Graves' ophthalmopathy. V is TRBV5-1 and J is TRBJ2-7; 8 positions agree with TRBD1. Sequenced sample: blood. For the CDR3, the DNA is TGCGCCAGCAGCAAGGACAGGGCGTCCTACGAGCAGTACTTC. It codes for CASSKDRASYEQYF.